One sample yielded the 23 T cell receptor beta chains listed below, sequenced in a study of shared clonotypes between healthy human individuals. The assay was immunoSEQ multiplex PCR, and TCRdb's table has in-frame clones only and misses some. Found here are 190,000 or so clones, about 66% of them singletons; the top ten hold about 9.4%. Input material: memory CD4+ T cells sorted from blood. Subset reported: CD45RA-negative fraction. These receptors were taken from a man aged 25 to 45 in good health.

The rearrangement links TRBV19 to TRBJ2-2; 9 positions agree with TRBD1. V dropped 7 bases and J dropped 5; count of bases not matched to a gene: 11. There are 16 residues in the CDR3. Per germline, CDR1 LNHDA and CDR2 SQIVND (reference sequence). The CDR3: CASTRRKGQGTGELFF. CDR3 DNA sequence: TGTGCCAGTACCCGAAGAAAGGGACAGGGTACCGGGGAGCTGTTTTTT.

This clone is a singleton in its sample. The chain couples TRBV5-4 to TRBJ2-5, with TRBD2 matching over 10 bases. Germline loops: CDR1 SGHNT, CDR2 YYREEE (reference sequence). With V trimmed by 4 bases and J by 4 bases, 7 bases remained unmatched. CDR3 size: 15 residues. The DNA for the CDR3 is TGTGCCAGCAGCGCCCCTAGCGGGAGTTCAGAGACCCAGTACTTC. The encoded protein is CASSAPSGSSETQYF.

This chain links TRBV7-6 with TRBJ2-7, with 10 bases lining up with TRBD1. Trimming removed 6 bases from V and 4 bases from J; junction bases left unmatched: 12. The CDR3 is 16 amino acids. Germline V gene lookup returns CDR1 SGHVS and CDR2 FNYEAQ. The CDR3 nucleotides are TGTGCCAGCAGTCAGATACCGGGACAGGGGCGGTACGAGCAGTACTTC. Its protein is CASSQIPGQGRYEQYF.

The chain joins TRBV29-1 to TRBJ2-1; D is ambiguous. V was clipped by 6 bases and J by 6 bases, with 12 bases between them. From germline, CDR1 is SQVTM and CDR2 ANQGSEA. The CDR3 extends over 12 amino acids. Here the CDR3 reads CSVERPTNEQFF. In nucleotides, the CDR3 is TGCAGCGTCGAGCGACCAACCAATGAGCAGTTCTTC.

This clone was counted only a few times. The genes are TRBV29-1 and TRBJ2-1; unclear D gene. The CDR3 has 13 residues. Trimming removed 3 bases from V and 9 bases from J, with 15 bases in between. The germline V gene has CDR1 SQVTM and CDR2 ANQGSEA. CDR3 residues: CSVEVGKSGEQFF. The CDR3 DNA is TGCAGCGTTGAGGTCGGTAAGTCCGGTGAGCAGTTCTTC.

V is TRBV5-1 and J is TRBJ2-3; no firm D call. This CDR3 is 13 amino acids long. Trimming shortened V by 5 bases and J by 6 bases, and 13 bases separated the two germline ends. Germline assignment: CDR1 SGHRS and CDR2 YFSETQ. DNA for the CDR3: TGCGCCAGCAGGCCTGGCCCTGGGGATACGCAGTATTTT. It is translated as CASRPGPGDTQYF.

J is TRBJ1-1 and V is TRBV5-1; D is unclear. V gave up 3 bases and J gave up 1 base, with 22 bases separating them. CDR3 length: 18 amino acids. Germline-derived CDR1 and CDR2 are SGHRS and YFSETQ. The CDR3 DNA sequence: TGCGCCAGCAGCTCCCTCGGGCTCCTTGGGAGGTCGAACACTGAAGCTTTCTTT. Amino acids: CASSSLGLLGRSNTEAFF.

This CDR3 reads CASKPQGWDIQYF. In nucleotides, the CDR3 is TGTGCCAGCAAACCGCAAGGCTGGGACATTCAGTACTTC. V and J are TRBV6-5 and TRBJ2-4; D gene unclear. In germline, CDR1 is MNHEY, CDR2 SVGAGI. This CDR3 region has 13 residues. V dropped 7 bases and J dropped 8 bases, with 15 bases sitting between them.

The chain carries TRBV10-3 and TRBJ2-1, with D perhaps matching TRBD2 (6 bases). Per the germline V gene, CDR1 is ENHRY and CDR2 is SYGVKD. The CDR3 is 15 amino acids. The ends were cut back, 6 bases at V and 3 bases at J, with 15 bases in the middle. DNA for the CDR3: TGTGCCATCAGATCGGGGGACTTGGACTACAATGAGCAGTTCTTC. Translation gives CAIRSGDLDYNEQFF.

At least ten counts were recorded for this clone. The chain employs TRBV2 and TRBJ2-7; the match to TRBD2 covers 8 bases. The V and J ends lost 11 bases and 9 bases, in that order; junction bases with no gene match: 18. CDR1 and CDR2 (germline): SNHLY, FYNNEI. The CDR3 runs to 14 residues. The CDR3 sequence: CAATQGLDNSGQYF. The CDR3 DNA follows: TGTGCCGCAACCCAGGGACTAGATAATTCAGGGCAGTACTTC. The full variable domain, in which reference TRBV2 and TRBJ2-7 provide the parts outside the CDR3, is EPEVTQTPSHQVTQMGQEVILRCVPISNHLYFYWYRQILGQKVEFLVSFYNNEISEKSEIFDDQFSVERPDGSNFTLKIRSTKLEDSAMYFCAATQGLDNSGQYFGPGTRLTVT.

The chain carries TRBV11-2 and TRBJ1-1; D might be TRBD1 (6 bases). This CDR3 comprises 14 residues. Germline CDR1 and CDR2: SGHAT and FQNNGV. V gave up 1 base and J gave up 7 bases, with 13 bases separating them. CDR3 loop: CASSLVRGKGEAFF. The CDR3 coding sequence is TGTGCCAGCAGCTTAGTCAGGGGAAAGGGTGAAGCTTTCTTT.

This chain links TRBV6-1 with TRBJ2-5; 9 bases fit TRBD2. CDR1 and CDR2 from the germline V gene are MNHNS and SASEGT. CDR3 size: 16 residues. After removal of 0 bases from V and 2 bases from J, the junction contained 4 bases not matched to a gene. CDR3 amino acids: CASSEAGLAGQETQYF. The DNA for the CDR3 is TGTGCCAGCAGTGAAGCCGGGCTAGCGGGGCAAGAGACCCAGTACTTC.

The chain joins TRBV6-1 to TRBJ2-1; TRBD2 matches at 10 bases. The V and J ends lost 3 bases and 4 bases, in that order; junction bases with no gene match: 6. The CDR3 runs to 16 residues. CDR1 is MNHNS, CDR2 SASEGT, per germline. CDR3: CASSEGSSGRYNEQFF. For the CDR3, the DNA is TGTGCCAGCAGTGAGGGGTCTAGCGGGAGATACAATGAGCAGTTCTTC.

The chain recombines TRBV5-1 with TRBJ2-1; 8 bases fit TRBD1. After removal of 4 bases from V and 4 bases from J, the junction contained 13 bases not matched to a gene. The CDR3 is 17 amino acids. CDR1 is SGHRS, CDR2 YFSETQ, per germline. CDR3 sequence reads: CASSKGGTGASYNEQFF. The CDR3 DNA follows: TGCGCCAGCAGCAAAGGCGGGACAGGTGCCTCATACAATGAGCAGTTCTTC. Drawing the rest from reference TRBV5-1 and TRBJ2-1, the complete variable domain is KAGVTQTPRYLIKTRGQQVTLSCSPISGHRSVSWYQQTPGQGLQFLFEYFSETQRNKGNFPGRFSGRQFSNSRSEMNVSTLELGDSALYLCASSKGGTGASYNEQFFGPGTRLTVL.

This sequence joins TRBV5-1 and TRBJ2-7; 7 bases match TRBD2. The V segment lost 1 base and the J segment 0 bases; nucleotides outside the gene matches: 7. Germline-derived CDR1 and CDR2 are SGHRS and YFSETQ. The CDR3 covers 16 residues. CDR3 DNA: TGCGCCAGCAGCTTGATGGGGGGAGGGAGCTCCTACGAGCAGTACTTC. The encoded protein is CASSLMGGGSSYEQYF.

J is TRBJ1-4 and V is TRBV6-6; a weak D match, TRBD1 (5 bases). Germline V gene data show CDR1 as MNHNY and CDR2 as SVGAGI (reference sequence). Trimming took 7 bases from V and 8 from J, leaving 17 bases between them. The CDR3 extends over 14 amino acids. This CDR3 reads CASIGTGEGEKLFF. In DNA, the CDR3 is TGTGCCAGCATAGGAACGGGGGAAGGCGAAAAACTGTTTTTT.

V gene TRBV10-1 combines with J gene TRBJ2-3, with a tentative D call TRBD2 (6 bases). Deletions cut 3 bases from V and 4 bases from J, with 20 bases between. Germline CDR1 WNHNN, CDR2 SYGVQD (reference sequence). CDR3 length: 17 amino acids. The CDR3 coding sequence is TGCGCCAGCAGTGACCCCCGAAGGGGTACTAGCCCAGATACGCAGTATTTT. Amino acid sequence: CASSDPRRGTSPDTQYF.

This chain joins TRBV5-6 and TRBJ1-2; no firm D call. The CDR3 spans 14 residues. Germline-derived CDR1 and CDR2 are SGHDT and YYEEEE. V lost 5 bases to trimming and J lost 2 bases, with 13 bases between them. DNA of the CDR3: TGTGCCAGCAGTAACATCGGACCGAACTATGGCTACACCTTC. It specifies CASSNIGPNYGYTF.

The genes are TRBV11-2 and TRBJ2-7; possible D gene TRBD2, 5 bases. CDR3 length: 16 amino acids. Trimming cost V 4 bases and J 7 bases, with 23 bases left between them. Germline values: CDR1 SGHAT, CDR2 FQNNGV. CDR3 nucleotides: TGTGCCAGCAGCTCTATCCCGGGCCCTATCCGCGGGGAGCAGTACTTC. It translates to CASSSIPGPIRGEQYF.

The chain joins TRBV2 to TRBJ1-4, with TRBD1 identical over 10 bases. The length of the CDR3 is 14 residues. J gave up 8 bases and V 4 bases, and 4 bases lay outside the gene matches. Germline-derived CDR1 and CDR2 are SNHLY and FYNNEI. CDR3 in amino acids: CASSGDRGEEKLFF. CDR3 nucleotides: TGTGCCAGCAGTGGGGACAGGGGAGAAGAAAAACTGTTTTTT. Supplemented by reference TRBV2 and TRBJ1-4, the full variable domain reads EPEVTQTPSHQVTQMGQEVILRCVPISNHLYFYWYRQILGQKVEFLVSFYNNEISEKSEIFDDQFSVERPDGSNFTLKIRSTKLEDSAMYFCASSGDRGEEKLFFGSGTQLSVL.

V usage is TRBV15 and J usage is TRBJ2-1; TRBD2 aligns across 9 bases. From germline, CDR1 is LNHNV and CDR2 YYDKDF (reference sequence). V lost 0 bases and J lost 4; bases outside the gene matches: 13. The CDR3 runs 19 residues. CDR3 residues: CATSRDTREASGNYNEQFF. The CDR3 region has the DNA TGTGCCACCAGCAGAGATACGAGAGAGGCTAGCGGGAATTACAATGAGCAGTTCTTC.

The gene calls are TRBV4-2 and TRBJ2-3; D remains ambiguous. The V and J ends lost 2 bases and 2 bases respectively, with 8 bases between them. Germline loops: CDR1 LGHNA, CDR2 YNFKEQ. CDR3 length: 14 amino acids. CDR3 sequence: CASSQSFFTDTQYF. For the CDR3, the DNA is TGTGCCAGCAGCCAATCCTTTTTCACAGATACGCAGTATTTT.

This clone came up many times. The J gene is TRBJ2-7, the V gene TRBV7-9, with D unresolved. Germline V gives CDR1 SEHNR, CDR2 FQNEAQ (reference sequence). The CDR3 is made up of 12 amino acids. V dropped 6 bases and J dropped 10 bases, with 16 bases sitting between them. The CDR3, as DNA: TGTGCCAGCAGAATAGGAGACGGAGTTCAGTACTTC. Its translation is CASRIGDGVQYF.